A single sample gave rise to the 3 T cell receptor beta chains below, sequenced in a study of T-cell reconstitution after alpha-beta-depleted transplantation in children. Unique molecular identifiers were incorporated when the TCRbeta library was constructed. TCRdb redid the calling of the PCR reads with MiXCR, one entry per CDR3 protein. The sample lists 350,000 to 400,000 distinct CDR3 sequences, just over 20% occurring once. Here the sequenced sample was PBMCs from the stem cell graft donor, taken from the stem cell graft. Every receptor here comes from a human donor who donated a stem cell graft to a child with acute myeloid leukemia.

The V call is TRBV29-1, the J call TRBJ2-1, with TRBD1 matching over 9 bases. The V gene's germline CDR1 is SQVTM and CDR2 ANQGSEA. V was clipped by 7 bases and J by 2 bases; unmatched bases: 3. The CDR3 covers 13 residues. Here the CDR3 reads CSGRQGAYNEQFF. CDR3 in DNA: TGCAGCGGGCGACAGGGGGCCTACAATGAGCAGTTCTTC.

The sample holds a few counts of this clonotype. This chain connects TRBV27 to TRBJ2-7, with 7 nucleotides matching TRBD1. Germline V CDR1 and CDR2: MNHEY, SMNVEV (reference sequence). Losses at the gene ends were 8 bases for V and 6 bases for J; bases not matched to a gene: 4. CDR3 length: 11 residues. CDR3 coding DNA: TGTGCCAGCCACAGGGGTCTCGAGCAGTACTTC. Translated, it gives CASHRGLEQYF.

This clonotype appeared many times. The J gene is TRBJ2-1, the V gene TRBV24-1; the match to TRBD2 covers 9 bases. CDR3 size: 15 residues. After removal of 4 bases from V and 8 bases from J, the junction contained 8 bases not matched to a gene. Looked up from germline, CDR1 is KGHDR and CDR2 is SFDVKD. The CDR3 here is CATSDVGLAGDEQFF. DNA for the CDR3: TGTGCCACCAGTGACGTGGGACTAGCCGGCGATGAGCAGTTCTTC.